The 27 T cell receptor beta chains below were found in one sample sequenced in a study of T cells after yellow fever vaccination. TCRdb used MiXCR to reprocess the 5' RACE reads, holding one entry per CDR3 protein. The sample contains 400,000 or so distinct CDR3 sequences, roughly a sixth of which appear only once. Sequencing was performed on PBMCs, taken before the yellow fever booster vaccination. These receptors all come from a man aged 18 to 35 who received the YFV17D yellow fever vaccine.

The gene calls are TRBV5-1 and TRBJ2-3; D may be TRBD2 (6 bases). Germline CDR1 is SGHRS and CDR2 is YFSETQ. Trimming left V 6 bases short and J 6 bases short, with 23 bases between. The CDR3 has 16 residues. Here the CDR3 reads CASMPYRGAQMDTQYF. The DNA of the CDR3 is TGCGCCAGCATGCCATACCGCGGGGCCCAGATGGATACGCAGTATTTT. The full variable domain, rest sourced from reference TRBV5-1 and TRBJ2-3, is KAGVTQTPRYLIKTRGQQVTLSCSPISGHRSVSWYQQTPGQGLQFLFEYFSETQRNKGNFPGRFSGRQFSNSRSEMNVSTLELGDSALYLCASMPYRGAQMDTQYFGPGTRLTVL.

This clonotype was found a few times. V is TRBV11-1 and J is TRBJ2-7, with D perhaps given as TRBD1 or TRBD2 (5 bases each). From germline, CDR1 is SGHAT and CDR2 FQDESV (reference sequence). CDR3 length: 13 amino acids. V gave up 5 bases and J gave up 3 bases, with 11 bases separating them. The CDR3 DNA follows: TGTGCCAGCAGCCATGGGGGTTTCTACGAGCAGTACGTC. Translating it yields CASSHGGFYEQYV.

This clonotype was seen a handful of times. The CDR3 reads CASSVTSGNNEQFF. CDR3 sequence (DNA): TGTGCCAGCAGCGTAACGTCGGGGAACAATGAGCAGTTCTTC. The chain joins TRBV9 to TRBJ2-1, with D maybe TRBD2 (5 bases). V was shortened by 1 base and J by 5 bases, with 10 bases between the two germline ends. Per germline, CDR1 SGDLS and CDR2 YYNGEE. There are 14 residues in the CDR3.

This clonotype was seen a few times. The chain recombines TRBV27 with TRBJ1-6; tentative D call: TRBD1 (5 bases). Germline CDR1 MNHEY, CDR2 SMNVEV (reference sequence). This CDR3 has 14 amino acids. The ends were cut back, 5 bases at V and 10 bases at J, with 15 bases in the middle. The CDR3 protein is CASSRMLGDSPLHF. The CDR3 DNA is TGTGCCAGCAGTCGAATGCTGGGGGACTCACCCCTCCACTTT.

This clonotype was recorded a few times. V is TRBV15 and J is TRBJ1-6; no definite D call. The germline CDR1 and CDR2 sequences are LNHNV and YYDKDF (reference sequence). CDR3 length: 16 residues. Trimming stripped 0 bases from V and 7 bases from J, with 13 bases between. CDR3 DNA: TGTGCCACCAGCAGAGATCTCTTGGACTCCAATTCACCCCTCCACTTT. Protein sequence: CATSRDLLDSNSPLHF. Supplemented by reference TRBV15 and TRBJ1-6, the full variable domain reads DAMVIQNPRYQVTQFGKPVTLSCSQTLNHNVMYWYQQKSSQAPKLLFHYYDKDFNNEADTPDNFQSRRPNTSFCFLDIRSPGLGDTAMYLCATSRDLLDSNSPLHFGNGTRLTVT.

This clonotype was seen only a few times. The chain links TRBV3-1 to TRBJ2-5; no reliable D call. V was clipped by 0 bases and J by 0 bases, with 11 bases between them. The germline V gene encodes CDR1 LGHDT and CDR2 YNNKEL (reference sequence). This CDR3 spans 16 amino acids. In nucleotides, the CDR3 is TGTGCCAGCAGCCAAGAAGTGGTCGTGGACCAAGAGACCCAGTACTTC. Its protein is CASSQEVVVDQETQYF.

The genes are TRBV7-3 and TRBJ2-1, with a possible D match to TRBD1 (5 bases). The ends were cut back, 2 bases at V and 9 bases at J, with 8 bases in the middle. CDR1 is SGHTA, CDR2 FQGTGA, per germline. CDR3 length equals 12 residues. The CDR3 DNA reads as TGTGCCAGCAGCTTACCCGACAGTGAGCAGTTCTTC. Protein product: CASSLPDSEQFF.

This clonotype showed up just a few times. The chain links TRBV5-6 to TRBJ2-5; 11 bases align to TRBD2. The ends lost 0 bases at V and 4 bases at J; junction bases unmatched: 11. CDR3 length: 18 amino acids. The germline gives CDR1 SGHDT, CDR2 YYEEEE. The CDR3 DNA reads as TGTGCCAGCAGCTTGGGAAGGAGGCTAGCGGGGGGAGGAGAGACCCAGTACTTC. Amino acid sequence: CASSLGRRLAGGGETQYF.

This clonotype was found a few times. The rearrangement joins TRBV14 to TRBJ2-7; a possible D gene is TRBD2 (6 bases). CDR3 length: 13 residues. Germline V gene data show CDR1 as SGHDN and CDR2 as FVKESK. The ends were cut back, 3 bases at V and 6 bases at J, with 12 bases in the middle. CDR3 in DNA: TGTGCCAGCAGCCAGGGAGGCTGGGGCGAGCAGTACGTC. This sequence encodes CASSQGGWGEQYV.

This clonotype was seen only a few times. The CDR3 bases are TGTGCCAGCCACGACGACGGAACCTCTGGGGCCAACGTCCTGACTTTC. This codes for CASHDDGTSGANVLTF. This chain links TRBV5-6 with TRBJ2-6, with no clear D. Per germline, CDR1 SGHDT and CDR2 YYEEEE. Deletions cut 7 bases from V and 0 bases from J, with 14 bases between. This CDR3 contains 16 residues.

The J gene is TRBJ2-5, the V gene TRBV5-5; no firm D call. V dropped 3 bases and J dropped 0 bases, with 9 bases sitting between them. CDR1 is SGHKS, CDR2 YYEKEE, per germline (reference sequence). The CDR3 contains 14 residues. The DNA for the CDR3 is TGTGCCAGCAGCTCTGGACGGAACCAAGAGACCCAGTACTTC. It encodes CASSSGRNQETQYF.

The sample holds a few counts of this clonotype. The chain joins TRBV6-1 to TRBJ2-7; no firm D call. Trimming removed 1 base at V and 2 bases at J, with 6 bases between. This CDR3 has 13 amino acids. Germline CDR1 reads MNHNS; CDR2 reads SASEGT. The CDR3 reads CASSEEHPYEQYF. CDR3 bases: TGTGCCAGCAGTGAAGAACACCCCTACGAGCAGTACTTC.

The genes are TRBV29-1 and TRBJ2-7; unclear D gene. Germline V gene lookup returns CDR1 SQVTM and CDR2 ANQGSEA. The germline V and J ends were trimmed by 4 bases and 3 bases, with 10 bases remaining between them. The CDR3 loop spans 12 amino acids. This chain's CDR3 is CSVALSGYEQYF. The CDR3 nucleotides are TGCAGCGTTGCCCTCTCAGGCTACGAGCAGTACTTC.

This clonotype was detected only a few times. This chain connects TRBV20-1 to TRBJ2-4; a weak D match, TRBD1 (5 bases). Germline assignment: CDR1 DFQATT and CDR2 SNEGSKA (reference sequence). Trimming took 1 base from V and 2 from J, leaving 18 bases between them. This CDR3 comprises 17 residues. This CDR3 reads CSARGSVGAVSKNIQYF. The CDR3, as DNA: TGCAGTGCTAGAGGGTCGGTTGGGGCTGTCTCCAAAAACATTCAGTACTTC.

The V and J genes are TRBV6-1 and TRBJ2-7; possibly TRBD1 for D (6 bases). V dropped 2 bases and J dropped 3 bases, with 14 bases sitting between them. This CDR3 has 15 residues. CDR1 and CDR2 from the germline V gene are MNHNS and SASEGT. This CDR3 reads CASSEIRRQDYEQYF. CDR3 nucleotides: TGTGCCAGCAGTGAAATACGTCGACAGGACTACGAGCAGTACTTC.

The table lists this clonotype with a few counts. J is TRBJ1-1 and V is TRBV27, with D unclear. The CDR3 has 14 amino acids. Germline-derived CDR1 and CDR2 are MNHEY and SMNVEV (reference sequence). The V end lost 3 bases, the J end lost 7 bases, and 15 bases lay between the germline ends. CDR3: CASSFNPGVGEAFF. The CDR3 DNA sequence: TGTGCCAGCAGTTTCAACCCCGGTGTGGGTGAAGCTTTCTTT.

This clonotype was picked up a small number of times. The chain joins TRBV20-1 to TRBJ2-3; D remains ambiguous. The V and J ends lost 7 bases and 5 bases respectively, with 10 bases between them. This CDR3 comprises 11 residues. The germline V gene has CDR1 DFQATT and CDR2 SNEGSKA (reference sequence). The CDR3 DNA reads as TGCAGTGGTCCGTATGGAGATACGCAGTATTTT. This codes for CSGPYGDTQYF.

This clonotype showed up just once. The chain carries TRBV4-1 and TRBJ2-5, with 8 bases fitting TRBD1. Germline loops: CDR1 MGHRA, CDR2 YSYEKL. The V segment lost 1 base and the J segment 0 bases; nucleotides outside the gene matches: 7. The CDR3 length is 17 residues. Here the CDR3 reads CASSQGFMGQDQETQYF. CDR3 sequence (DNA): TGCGCCAGCAGCCAAGGGTTTATGGGACAGGACCAAGAGACCCAGTACTTC.

CDR3 DNA: TGTGCCAGCAGCCAAACCGGGACAGATTATGGCTACACCTTC. It encodes CASSQTGTDYGYTF. The rearrangement joins TRBV5-6 to TRBJ1-2; the match to TRBD1 covers 7 bases. Germline values: CDR1 SGHDT, CDR2 YYEEEE. V was pared by 4 bases and J by 5 bases, with 8 bases of the junction left unmatched. This CDR3 spans 14 amino acids. Combining the CDR3 with reference TRBV5-6 and TRBJ1-2 gives the whole variable domain DAGVTQSPTHLIKTRGQQVTLRCSPKSGHDTVSWYQQALGQGPQFIFQYYEEEERQRGNFPDRFSGHQFPNYSSELNVNALLLGDSALYLCASSQTGTDYGYTFGSGTRLTVV.

The rearrangement uses TRBV29-1 and TRBJ2-2; D could derive from TRBD1 or TRBD2 (7 bases each). This CDR3 spans 15 amino acids. Trimming took off 4 bases at V and 5 bases at J, with 17 bases between the two ends. Per the germline V gene, CDR1 is SQVTM and CDR2 is ANQGSEA. Here the CDR3 reads CSVVEQGRGTGELFF. As DNA, the CDR3 is TGCAGCGTTGTGGAACAGGGGCGGGGGACCGGGGAGCTGTTTTTT.

V is TRBV28 and J is TRBJ1-2; tentatively, D is TRBD1 (5 bases). The V gene lost 2 bases and the J gene lost 0 bases, with 10 bases spanning the gap. This CDR3 region has 15 residues. The germline V gene encodes CDR1 MDHEN and CDR2 SYDVKM. The CDR3 DNA reads as TGTGCCAGCAGTTTAGGGGCAGCCCCTAACTATGGCTACACCTTC. Translating gives CASSLGAAPNYGYTF.

This clonotype was seen a handful of times. The chain is built from TRBV6-2 or TRBV6-3 and TRBJ2-7; a weak D match, TRBD1 (5 bases). In germline, CDR1 is MNHEY, CDR2 SVGEGT. CDR3 size: 16 residues. Trimming removed 6 bases from V and 2 bases from J, with 20 bases in between. CDR3 bases: TGTGCCAGCAGATCTAAGTTGGCAGGGAATCCCTACGAGCAGTACGTC. The encoded protein is CASRSKLAGNPYEQYV.

The chain has TRBV12-3 or TRBV12-4 and TRBJ1-2; D call uncertain. The V gene lost 1 base and the J gene lost 7 bases, with 13 bases spanning the gap. The CDR3 is 14 residues long. The CDR3 protein is CASSLEVALGGYTF. CDR3 bases: TGTGCCAGCAGTTTAGAGGTGGCCTTGGGTGGCTACACCTTC.

This clonotype was counted only a few times. The V gene is TRBV7-9, the J gene TRBJ1-3; 7 bases match TRBD1. Germline V gives CDR1 SEHNR, CDR2 FQNEAQ (reference sequence). CDR3 size: 17 residues. J lost 0 bases, V lost 1 base, and 6 bases had no gene match. CDR3 bases: TGTGCCAGCAGCTTAGGGAGGACAGGCAGCTCTGGAAACACCATATATTTT. It is translated as CASSLGRTGSSGNTIYF.

The gene calls are TRBV6-1 and TRBJ2-5; 10 nucleotides line up with TRBD2. V shed 1 base and J 3 bases; nucleotides not matched to a gene: 2. The germline V gene encodes CDR1 MNHNS and CDR2 SASEGT. The CDR3 spans 15 residues. The CDR3 sequence: CASSEGTSGKETQYF. CDR3 DNA sequence: TGTGCCAGCAGTGAAGGGACTAGCGGTAAAGAGACCCAGTACTTC.

This clonotype was seen ten or more times. The chain uses TRBV12-3 or TRBV12-4 and TRBJ1-1; possible D gene TRBD1, 6 bases. V dropped 7 bases and J dropped 2 bases, with 11 bases sitting between them. The CDR3 covers 13 residues. The CDR3: CASNWGRNTEAFF. In nucleotides, the CDR3 is TGTGCCAGCAATTGGGGGCGTAACACTGAAGCTTTCTTT.

This clonotype was counted between two and nine times. The J gene is TRBJ1-6, the V gene TRBV7-2; D is undetermined. V was cut by 4 bases and J by 13 bases, with 11 bases left in between. This CDR3 spans 12 amino acids. CDR1 is SGHTA and CDR2 is FQGNSA in the germline V gene. Written as DNA, the CDR3 is TGTGCCAGCAGCTCCCGCTATACTCCCCTCCACTTT. Translation gives CASSSRYTPLHF.